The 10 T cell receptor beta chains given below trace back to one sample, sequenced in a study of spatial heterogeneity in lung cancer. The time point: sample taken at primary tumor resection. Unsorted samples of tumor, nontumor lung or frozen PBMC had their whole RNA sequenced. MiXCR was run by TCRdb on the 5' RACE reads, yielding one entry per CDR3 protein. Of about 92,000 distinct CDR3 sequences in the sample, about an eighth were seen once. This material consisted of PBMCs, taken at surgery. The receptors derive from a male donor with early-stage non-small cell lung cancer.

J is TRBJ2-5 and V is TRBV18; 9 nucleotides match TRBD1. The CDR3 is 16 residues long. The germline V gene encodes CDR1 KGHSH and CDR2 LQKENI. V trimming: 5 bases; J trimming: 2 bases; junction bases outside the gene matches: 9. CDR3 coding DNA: TGTGCCAGCTCAACCCGACAGGGGGGAATACAAGAGACCCAGTACTTC. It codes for CASSTRQGGIQETQYF. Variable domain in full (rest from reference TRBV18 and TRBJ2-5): NAGVMQNPRHLVRRRGQEARLRCSPMKGHSHVYWYRQLPEEGLKFMVYLQKENIIDESGMPKERFSAEFPKEGPSILRIQQVVRGDSAAYFCASSTRQGGIQETQYFGPGTRLLVL.

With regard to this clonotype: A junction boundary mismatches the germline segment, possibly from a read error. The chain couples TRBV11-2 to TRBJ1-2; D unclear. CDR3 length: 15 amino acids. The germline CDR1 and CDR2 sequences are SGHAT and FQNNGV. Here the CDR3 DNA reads TGTGCCAGCAGCTCCAGTGCCGGACTGAACTATGGCTTCACCTTC. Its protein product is CASSSSAGLNYGFTF.

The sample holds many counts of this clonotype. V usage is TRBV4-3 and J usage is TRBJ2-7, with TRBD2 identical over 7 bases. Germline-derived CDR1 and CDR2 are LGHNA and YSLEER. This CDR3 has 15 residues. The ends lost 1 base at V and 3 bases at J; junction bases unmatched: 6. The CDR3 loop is CASSQGRDYFYEQYF. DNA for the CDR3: TGCGCCAGCAGCCAAGGACGGGACTACTTCTACGAGCAGTACTTC.

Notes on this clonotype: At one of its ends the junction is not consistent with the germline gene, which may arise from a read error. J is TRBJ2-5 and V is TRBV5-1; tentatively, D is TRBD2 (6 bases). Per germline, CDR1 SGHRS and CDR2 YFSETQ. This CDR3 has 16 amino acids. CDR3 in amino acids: CASSSGSPISQETQCF. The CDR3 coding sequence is TGCGCCAGCAGCAGCGGGTCCCCAATAAGCCAAGAGACCCAGTGCTTC.

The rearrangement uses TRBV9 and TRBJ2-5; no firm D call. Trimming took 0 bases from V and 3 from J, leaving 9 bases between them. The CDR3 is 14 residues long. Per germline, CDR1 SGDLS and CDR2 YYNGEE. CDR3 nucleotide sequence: TGTGCCAGCAGCGTAGGTGCGCTTGAAGAGACCCAGTACTTC. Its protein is CASSVGALEETQYF.

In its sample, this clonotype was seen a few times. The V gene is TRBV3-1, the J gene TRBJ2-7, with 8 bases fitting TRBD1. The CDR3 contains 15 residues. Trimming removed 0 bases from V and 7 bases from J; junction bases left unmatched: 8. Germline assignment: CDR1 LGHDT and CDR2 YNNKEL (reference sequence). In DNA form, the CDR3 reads TGTGCCAGCAGCCAAGATCTGGCAGGGGGCAGGGAGCAGTACTTC. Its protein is CASSQDLAGGREQYF.

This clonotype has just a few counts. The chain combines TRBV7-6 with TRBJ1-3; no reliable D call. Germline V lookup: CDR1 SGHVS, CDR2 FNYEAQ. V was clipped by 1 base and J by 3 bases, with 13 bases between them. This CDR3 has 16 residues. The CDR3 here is CASSLEAGNHGNTIYF. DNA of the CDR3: TGTGCCAGCAGCTTAGAGGCGGGTAATCATGGAAACACCATATATTTT. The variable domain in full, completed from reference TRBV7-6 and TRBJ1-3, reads GAGVSQSPRYKVTKRGQDVALRCDPISGHVSLYWYRQALGQGPEFLTYFNYEAQQDKSGLPNDRFSAERPEGSISTLTIQRTEQRDSAMYRCASSLEAGNHGNTIYFGEGSWLTVV.

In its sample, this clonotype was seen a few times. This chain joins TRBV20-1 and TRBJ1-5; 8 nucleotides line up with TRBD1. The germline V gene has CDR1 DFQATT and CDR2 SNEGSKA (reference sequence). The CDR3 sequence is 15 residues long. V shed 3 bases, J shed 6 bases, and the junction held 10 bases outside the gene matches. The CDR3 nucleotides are TGCAGTGCTAGTGTCTTTCAGGGGGCCGGTCAGCCCCAGCATTTT. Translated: CSASVFQGAGQPQHF.

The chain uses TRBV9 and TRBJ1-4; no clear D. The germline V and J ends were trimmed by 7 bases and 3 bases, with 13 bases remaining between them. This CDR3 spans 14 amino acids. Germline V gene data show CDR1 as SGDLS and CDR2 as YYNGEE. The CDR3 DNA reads TGTGCCAGCTCCCCAGGTTCGGCTAATGAAAAACTGTTTTTT. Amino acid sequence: CASSPGSANEKLFF. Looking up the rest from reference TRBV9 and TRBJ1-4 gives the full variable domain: DSGVTQTPKHLITATGQRVTLRCSPRSGDLSVYWYQQSLDQGLQFLIQYYNGEERAKGNILERFSAQQFPDLHSELNLSSLELGDSALYFCASSPGSANEKLFFGSGTQLSVL.

The CDR3 DNA follows: TGTGCCAGCAGTCCCACCCCAGGGGGGGGCTTAGGTGGCTACACCTTC. It is translated as CASSPTPGGGLGGYTF. This sequence joins TRBV27 and TRBJ1-2; 7 positions agree with TRBD1. Germline lookup yields CDR1 MNHEY and CDR2 SMNVEV (reference sequence). The CDR3 contains 16 residues. V shed 5 bases and J 7 bases; nucleotides not matched to a gene: 16.